This TCR beta chain was identified during a study of blood T cell repertoires in COVID-19. About the research overall: Samples taken during acute and convalescent COVID-19 were collected in the United States, Italy and Spain. PBMCs, B-cell-depleted T cells, or T cells provided the cDNA or gDNA that made up the material.

As processed by the authors: From reference gene primer amplification, estimates of nucleated cell counts were derived. Assay: immunoSEQ multiplex PCR; the TCRdb copy retains only in-frame clones and omits some. Clone size and the V and J calls come from that table; the DNA yielded D and trimming. This table holds roughly 120,000 clones, about 87% found once. V lost 6 bases, J lost 1 base, and 15 bases lay in between. The V gene's germline CDR1 is LNHDA and CDR2 SQIVND (reference sequence). The CDR3 loop spans 15 amino acids. The chain is built from TRBV19 and TRBJ1-1; tentatively, D is TRBD1 (5 bases). This TCR was sampled from a woman in her 70s with acute or convalescent COVID-19. The specimen was peripheral blood. The CDR3 reads CASSGRWGQNTEAFF. DNA for the CDR3: TGTGCCAGTAGCGGTCGGTGGGGCCAGAACACTGAAGCTTTCTTT.